The clone carrying this T cell receptor (beta chain) was seen only a few times. Its antigen is unknown. The CDR3 sequence is 16 residues long. The V gene's germline CDR1 is SGDLS and CDR2 YYNGEE. V lost 0 bases and J lost 4, with 14 bases in between. This record belongs to a study of cytomegalovirus exposure and HLA in healthy donors. Findings and limits, study-wide: A classifier reportedly called cytomegalovirus status with high sensitivity and specificity.

Amplification used 60 Vbeta primers and 13 Jbeta primers. In the original workflow: Later, an analysis found roughly 80 million unique TCR beta chains, and about 9.9 million of these were shared. Measured with immunoSEQ multiplex PCR; TCRdb has only the in-frame clones, and not every one. V and J calls and clone size come straight from that table; D and trimming were deduced from the DNA. Seen here are some 180,000 clones, about four fifths observed once, and the top ten hold 2.9%. V gene TRBV9 combines with J gene TRBJ1-3; D might be TRBD1 (5 bases). Source material: PBMCs. This sequence was found in a male donor in good health and CMV-seronegative. The CDR3: CASSVGQTGQGNTIYF. CDR3 bases: TGTGCCAGCAGCGTAGGACAGACGGGCCAAGGAAACACCATATATTTT.